A selection of T cell receptor beta chains follows, all from one sample in a study of molecular identifiers for immune sequencing clone quantification. TCRdb reprocessed the PCR reads via MiXCR and lists one record per CDR3 protein. The data contain 60,000 to 70,000 distinct CDR3 sequences, around 18% of them seen just once; the ten biggest clones take up nearly 1.5%. Sequenced material: naive CD8+ T cells from blood, with Jurkat cell RNA spiked in. The receptor set was obtained from a human donor in good health. Some libraries in this study had Jurkat cell RNA spiked in. The CDR3 runs from the conserved cysteine through the conserved F or W. The D gene is left open where the match is weak. Size values are once, few and many counts, or a class for expanded clones, and some rows have none.

>-|TRBJ2-1|TRBD2|TRBV2
CASRPPGLAGEGCNEQFF
TGTGCCAGCAGGCCTCCGGGACTAGCGGGAGAGGGTTGCAATGAGCAGTTCTTC
>many|TRBJ2-7|-|TRBV4-1
CASSQDRAQIYEQYF
TGCGCCAGCAGCCAAGATAGGGCACAGATCTACGAGCAGTACTTC
>many|TRBJ2-1|TRBD2|TRBV10-3
CAIRASGYYNEQFF
TGTGCCATCCGGGCTAGCGGGTACTACAATGAGCAGTTCTTC
>-|TRBJ1-3|-|TRBV15
CATSIVTEGNTIYF
TGTGCCACCAGTATCGTGACAGAGGGAAACACCATATATTTT
>-|TRBJ1-1|-|TRBV5-6
CASSVGQLNGLNTEAFF
TGTGCCAGCAGCGTCGGACAGCTAAACGGCCTGAACACTGAAGCTTTCTTT
>many|TRBJ2-3|TRBD2|TRBV14
CASSQSGSSDTQYF
TGTGCCAGCAGCCAGAGCGGGAGCTCAGATACGCAGTATTTT
>many|TRBJ1-3|-|TRBV6-5
CASSYGGEGTGNTIYF
TGTGCCAGCAGTTACGGCGGGGAGGGGACGGGAAACACCATATATTTT
>many|TRBJ2-1|-|TRBV4-3
CASSQTPRPPYNEQFF
TGCGCCAGCAGCCAAACTCCTAGGCCCCCCTACAATGAGCAGTTCTTC
>-|TRBJ2-1|-|TRBV14
CASSQGLIGQPGEQFF
TGTGCCAGCAGCCAAGGCCTAATCGGACAGCCCGGCGAGCAGTTCTTC
>many|TRBJ1-1|-|TRBV7-2
CASSLAARTNTEAFF
TGTGCCAGCAGCTTAGCAGCCAGGACGAACACTGAAGCTTTCTTT
>-|TRBJ2-7|-|TRBV12-3/TRBV12-4
CASSFPSVPYEQYF
TGTGCCAGCAGTTTCCCATCGGTGCCCTACGAGCAGTACTTC
>many|TRBJ2-1|TRBD2|TRBV27
CASSLLGLAGYLGNEQFF
TGTGCCAGCAGTTTATTGGGACTAGCGGGTTATCTAGGCAATGAGCAGTTCTTC
>many|TRBJ1-3|-|TRBV3-1
CASSQFSLSGNTIYF
TGTGCCAGCAGCCAATTTAGTCTCTCTGGAAACACCATATATTTT
>medium-sized|TRBJ1-2|-|TRBV7-2
CASSSTGKSNYGYTF
TGTGCCAGCAGCTCAACAGGAAAAAGCAACTATGGCTACACCTTC
>few|TRBJ1-1|-|TRBV30
CAWSEGNTEAFF
TGTGCCTGGAGTGAAGGGAACACTGAAGCTTTCTTT
>many|TRBJ2-4|TRBD2|TRBV19
CASSGLAGSKNIQYF
TGTGCCAGTAGTGGACTAGCGGGATCAAAAAACATTCAGTACTTC
>-|TRBJ2-7|TRBD1|TRBV18
CASSPATGGLAAGYEQYF
TGTGCCAGCTCACCAGCGACAGGGGGACTGGCTGCGGGCTACGAGCAGTACTTC
>many|TRBJ2-3|-|TRBV28
CASSLDSALDTQYF
TGTGCCAGCAGTTTAGATAGTGCTCTAGATACGCAGTATTTT
>-|TRBJ2-7|-|TRBV5-4
CASSLRLKVDEQYF
TGTGCCAGCAGCTTACGTCTGAAAGTGGACGAGCAGTACTTC
>-|TRBJ2-2|-|TRBV4-2
CASSQDRPAEGDGELFF
TGTGCCAGCAGCCAAGATCGGCCGGCGGAAGGGGACGGGGAGCTGTTTTTT
>-|TRBJ2-1|-|TRBV2
CASSEGGLYNEQFF
TGTGCCAGCAGTGAGGGTGGTCTGTACAATGAGCAGTTCTTC
>many|TRBJ1-5|TRBD1|TRBV28
CASRGDRLIQPQHF
TGTGCCAGCAGGGGGGACAGGTTGATCCAGCCCCAGCATTTT
>many|TRBJ2-3|TRBD2|TRBV7-2
CASSLAVLAGVTDTQYF
TGTGCCAGCAGCTTGGCTGTTCTAGCGGGAGTCACAGATACGCAGTATTTT
>many|TRBJ2-7|-|TRBV10-3
CATARTAELGYEQYF
TGTGCCACGGCTCGGACCGCGGAGTTGGGTTACGAGCAGTACTTC
>many|TRBJ2-1|TRBD2|TRBV25-1
CASSEWGGGSYNEQFF
TGTGCCAGCAGTGAATGGGGGGGAGGCTCCTACAATGAGCAGTTCTTC
>many|TRBJ2-7|-|TRBV7-9
CASSLAGGHGSWEQYF
TGTGCCAGCAGCTTAGCAGGTGGACACGGATCCTGGGAGCAGTACTTC
>many|TRBJ2-7|TRBD2|TRBV4-1
CASSQGRLAGDAYEQYF
TGCGCCAGCAGCCAAGGACGACTAGCGGGAGATGCCTACGAGCAGTACTTC
>many|TRBJ2-5|-|TRBV7-6
CASSLSDWGRPQETQYF
TGTGCCAGCAGCTTATCGGACTGGGGCAGGCCACAAGAGACCCAGTACTTC
>many|TRBJ1-1|TRBD1|TRBV28
CASSSDRENTEAFF
TGTGCCAGCAGTTCTGACAGGGAGAACACTGAAGCTTTCTTT
>many|TRBJ2-1|-|TRBV6-2/TRBV6-3
CASRRGQTYNEQFF
TGTGCCAGCAGGCGGGGACAGACCTACAATGAGCAGTTCTTC
>many|TRBJ2-2|-|TRBV7-9
CASSPSGPYTGELFF
TGTGCCAGCAGCCCATCCGGGCCTTACACCGGGGAGCTGTTTTTT
>many|TRBJ2-7|TRBD1|TRBV6-5
CASRPRDRMNEQYF
TGTGCCAGCAGACCTAGGGACAGGATGAACGAGCAGTACTTC
>many|TRBJ2-1|TRBD1|TRBV15
CATSRGRQGAYNEQFF
TGTGCCACCAGCAGGGGAAGACAGGGTGCCTACAATGAGCAGTTCTTC
>-|TRBJ1-3|-|TRBV5-5
CASSLDQTSGNTIYF
TGTGCCAGCAGCTTGGATCAGACCTCTGGAAACACCATATATTTT
>-|TRBJ2-3|TRBD1|TRBV7-9
CASSLPRTGGTDTQYF
TGTGCCAGCAGCTTACCCCGGACAGGGGGCACAGATACGCAGTATTTT
>many|TRBJ2-6|-|TRBV7-3
CASSLYAGIHSGANVLTF
TGTGCCAGCAGCTTATACGCAGGAATCCACTCTGGGGCCAACGTCCTGACTTTC
>many|TRBJ2-1|TRBD2|TRBV4-1
CASSHLGQGGTSGIGEQFF
TGCGCCAGCAGCCACCTGGGACAGGGAGGGACTAGCGGGATAGGTGAGCAGTTCTTC
>many|TRBJ2-3|TRBD2|TRBV27
CASRSGGPTDTQYF
TGTGCCAGCCGGAGCGGGGGCCCCACAGATACGCAGTATTTT
>-|TRBJ2-7|-|TRBV10-2
CASSEGGYEQYF
TGCGCCAGCAGTGAGGGGGGGTACGAGCAGTACTTC
>few|TRBJ2-3|TRBD2|TRBV3-1
CASSQGIRGRDEDTQYF
TGTGCCAGCAGCCAAGGCATTCGCGGGAGGGATGAAGATACGCAGTATTTT
>few|TRBJ2-3|-|TRBV28
CASNLDLGNTDTQYF
TGTGCCAGTAACCTCGATTTGGGCAACACAGATACGCAGTATTTT